These T cell receptor beta chains were read from a single sample in a study of cytotoxic CD8 clonotypes in ibrutinib-treated CLL. The protocol was immunoSEQ multiplex PCR, while the TCRdb copy is restricted to in-frame clones and leaves out a portion. This sample yields under 300,000 clones, of which around 77% are seen a single time; around 6% belongs to the top ten. This sample comprised PBMCs, obtained at disease progression, from a patient treated with ibrutinib. The source of these receptors is a human donor with chronic lymphocytic leukemia. CDR3s include the opening cysteine and the closing phenylalanine or tryptophan. Fields, in order: V gene, D gene, J gene, CDR3 DNA, CDR3 protein. D genes are given only for firm matches.

TRBV6-6,.,TRBJ2-1,TGTGCCAGCAGTTTGGTGGGACTGGGTAGTAATGAGCAGTTCTTC,CASSLVGLGSNEQFF
TRBV27,TRBD1,TRBJ2-7,TGTGCCAGCAGTATCCACAGGGGATGGTCCTACGAGCAGTACTTC,CASSIHRGWSYEQYF
TRBV29-1,.,TRBJ1-5,TGCAGCGTTGATCAGGGGCCAAATCAGCCCCAGCATTTT,CSVDQGPNQPQHF
TRBV7-8,.,TRBJ1-2,TGTGCCAGCAGCTTGAGGAGGGGTGACGGAATATTTGGCTACACCTTC,CASSLRRGDGIFGYTF
TRBV28,.,TRBJ2-1,TGTGCCAGCAGTCAAACAGGGAAGGGGAGGGACAATGAGCAGTTCTTC,CASSQTGKGRDNEQFF
TRBV7-2,.,TRBJ2-3,TGTGCCAGCAGCTTAGCGGGGGCTAGTACTCCCACAGATACGCAGTATTTT,CASSLAGASTPTDTQYF
TRBV29-1,.,TRBJ2-2,TGCAGCGTTGGAGAGCACACCGGGGAGCTGTTTTTT,CSVGEHTGELFF
TRBV7-9,.,TRBJ2-5,TGTGCCAGCAGCTTTCAGGGGTTAGCACGGGAGACCCAGTACTTC,CASSFQGLARETQYF
TRBV7-2,.,TRBJ2-7,TGTGCCAGCAGCCAACGACGGCTGAGCTACGAGCAGTACTTC,CASSQRRLSYEQYF
TRBV25-1,.,TRBJ1-5,TGTGCCAGCAGTCGGGACACTAGCAATCAGCCCCAGCATTTT,CASSRDTSNQPQHF
TRBV9,.,TRBJ2-7,TGTGCCAGCAGCGCCAGCGCAGCCTACGAGCAGTACTTC,CASSASAAYEQYF